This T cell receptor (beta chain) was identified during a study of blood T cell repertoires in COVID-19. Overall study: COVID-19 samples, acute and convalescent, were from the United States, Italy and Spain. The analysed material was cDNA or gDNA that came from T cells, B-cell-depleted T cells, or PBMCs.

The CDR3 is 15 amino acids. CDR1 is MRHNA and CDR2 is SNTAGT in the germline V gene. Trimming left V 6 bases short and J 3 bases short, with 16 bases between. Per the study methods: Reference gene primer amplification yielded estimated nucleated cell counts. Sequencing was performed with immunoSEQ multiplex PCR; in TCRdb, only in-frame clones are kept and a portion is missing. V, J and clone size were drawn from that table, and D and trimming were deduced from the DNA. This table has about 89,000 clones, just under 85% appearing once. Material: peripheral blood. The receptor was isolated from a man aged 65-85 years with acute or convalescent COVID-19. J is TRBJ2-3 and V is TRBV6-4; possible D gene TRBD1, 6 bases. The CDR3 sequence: CASSPDRTATDTQYF. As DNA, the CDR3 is TGTGCCAGCAGCCCGGACAGAACTGCAACAGATACGCAGTATTTT.